This section outlines one TCR beta chain sequence together with its context. The sample comes from a study of T cell changes during pregnancy in multiple sclerosis. Sequenced by immunoSEQ multiplex PCR; TCRdb stores in-frame clones only, minus some. The table has some 57,000 clones, roughly nine tenths seen once; the top ten hold 0.6% to 0.9%. J gave up 6 bases and V 7 bases, and 11 bases lay outside the gene matches. The CDR3 spans 14 residues. Germline V gene data show CDR1 as SQVTM and CDR2 as ANQGSEA. This TCR was recovered from a female donor with multiple sclerosis, enrolled in a pregnancy study. This chain uses TRBV29-1 with TRBJ1-2; the match to TRBD1 covers 10 bases. This specimen was CD4+ T cells from peripheral blood mononuclear cells, taken in the first trimester of pregnancy. The CDR3 protein is CSAYPGQGNDGYTF. The CDR3 DNA reads TGCAGCGCCTACCCGGGACAGGGGAACGATGGCTACACCTTC. The full variable domain, its missing parts supplied by reference TRBV29-1 and TRBJ1-2, is SAVISQKPSRDICQRGTSLTIQCQVDSQVTMMFWYRQQPGQSLTLIATANQGSEATYESGFVIDKFPISRPNLTFSTLTVSNMSPEDSSIYLCSAYPGQGNDGYTFGSGTRLTVV.